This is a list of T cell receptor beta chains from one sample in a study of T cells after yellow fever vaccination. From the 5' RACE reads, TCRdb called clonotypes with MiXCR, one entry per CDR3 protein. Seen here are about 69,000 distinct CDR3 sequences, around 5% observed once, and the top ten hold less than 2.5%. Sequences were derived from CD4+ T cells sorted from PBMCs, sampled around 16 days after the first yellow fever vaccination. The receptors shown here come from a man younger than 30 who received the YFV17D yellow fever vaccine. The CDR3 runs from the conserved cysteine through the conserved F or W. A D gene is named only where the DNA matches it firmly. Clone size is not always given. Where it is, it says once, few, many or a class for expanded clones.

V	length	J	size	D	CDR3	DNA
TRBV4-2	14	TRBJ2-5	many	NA	CASSEQERRETQYF	TGTGCCAGCAGCGAACAGGAGCGGCGAGAGACCCAGTACTTC
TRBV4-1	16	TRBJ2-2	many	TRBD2	CASSQETSGATGELFF	TGCGCCAGCAGCCAAGAGACTAGCGGAGCCACCGGGGAGCTGTTTTTT
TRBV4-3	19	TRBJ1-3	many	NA	CASSQDQWSAPSSGNTIYF	TGCGCCAGCAGCCAAGATCAGTGGTCGGCGCCAAGCTCTGGAAACACCATATATTTT
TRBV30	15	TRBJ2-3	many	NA	CAWSPSRGPTDTQYF	TGTGCCTGGAGTCCCTCGCGGGGTCCCACAGATACGCAGTATTTT
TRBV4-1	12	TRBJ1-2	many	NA	CASSQGTWGYTF	TGCGCCAGCAGCCAAGGGACTTGGGGCTACACCTTC
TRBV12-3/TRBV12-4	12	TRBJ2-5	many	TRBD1	CASSGQEETQYF	TGTGCCAGCAGCGGACAGGAGGAGACCCAGTACTTC
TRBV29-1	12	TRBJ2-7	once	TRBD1	CSAGQGWYEQYF	TGCAGCGCGGGACAGGGGTGGTACGAGCAGTACTTC
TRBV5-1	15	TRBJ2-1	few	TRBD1	CASSLAGTGGVEQFF	TGCGCCAGCAGCTTGGCCGGGACAGGGGGCGTGGAGCAGTTCTTC
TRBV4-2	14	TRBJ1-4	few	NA	CARPNREQGEKLFF	TGTGCCAGGCCAAACCGGGAACAGGGTGAAAAACTGTTTTTT
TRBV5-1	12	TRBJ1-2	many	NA	CASSLEGYGYTF	TGCGCCAGCAGCTTGGAAGGCTATGGCTACACCTTC
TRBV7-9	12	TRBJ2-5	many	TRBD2	CASRGEVETQYF	TGTGCCAGCCGGGGGGAGGTAGAGACCCAGTACTTC
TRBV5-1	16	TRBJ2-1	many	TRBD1	CASSFSWTGAYNEQFF	TGCGCCAGCAGCTTTAGCTGGACAGGGGCATACAATGAGCAGTTCTTC
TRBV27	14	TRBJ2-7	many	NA	CASSSRTTLVEQYF	TGTGCCAGCAGTTCCCGGACTACCCTCGTGGAGCAGTACTTC
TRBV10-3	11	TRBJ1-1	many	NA	CAISAETEAFF	TGTGCCATCAGTGCTGAAACTGAAGCTTTCTTT
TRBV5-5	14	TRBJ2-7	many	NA	CASSSPGLDDEQYF	TGTGCCAGCAGCTCTCCGGGGCTCGATGACGAGCAGTACTTC
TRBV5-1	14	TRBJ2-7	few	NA	CASSLAPQTYEQYF	TGCGCCAGCAGCTTGGCCCCACAGACCTACGAGCAGTACTTC
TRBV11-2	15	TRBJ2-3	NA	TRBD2	CASRPWGGVADTQYF	TGTGCCAGCAGACCCTGGGGGGGGGTTGCAGATACGCAGTATTTT
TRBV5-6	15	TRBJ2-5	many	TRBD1	CASSFLGTGGEGQYF	TGTGCCAGCAGCTTTTTAGGGACAGGGGGGGAGGGCCAGTACTTC
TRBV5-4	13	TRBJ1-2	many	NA	CASSSGENYGYTF	TGTGCCAGCAGCTCGGGGGAAAACTATGGCTACACCTTC
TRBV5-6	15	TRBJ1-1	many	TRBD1	CASSLWMAGTAEAFF	TGTGCCAGCAGCTTGTGGATGGCGGGGACAGCTGAAGCTTTCTTT
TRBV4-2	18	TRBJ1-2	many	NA	CASSQITGRTDDRTGYTF	TGTGCCAGCAGCCAAATCACAGGTAGGACAGACGACCGGACGGGCTACACCTTC
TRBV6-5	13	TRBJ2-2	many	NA	CASSYGQAGELFF	TGTGCCAGCAGTTATGGACAAGCCGGGGAGCTGTTTTTT